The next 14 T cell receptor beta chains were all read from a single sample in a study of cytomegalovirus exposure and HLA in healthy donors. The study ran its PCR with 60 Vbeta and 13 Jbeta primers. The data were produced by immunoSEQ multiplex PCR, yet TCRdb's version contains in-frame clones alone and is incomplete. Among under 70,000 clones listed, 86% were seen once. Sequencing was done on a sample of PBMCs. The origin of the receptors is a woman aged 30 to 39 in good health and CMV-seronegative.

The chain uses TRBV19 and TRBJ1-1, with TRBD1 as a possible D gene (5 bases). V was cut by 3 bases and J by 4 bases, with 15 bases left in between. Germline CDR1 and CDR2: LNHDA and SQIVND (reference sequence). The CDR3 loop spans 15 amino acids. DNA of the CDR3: TGTGCCAGTAGTATCACAGGCAAACGATCCACTGAAGCTTTCTTT. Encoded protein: CASSITGKRSTEAFF.

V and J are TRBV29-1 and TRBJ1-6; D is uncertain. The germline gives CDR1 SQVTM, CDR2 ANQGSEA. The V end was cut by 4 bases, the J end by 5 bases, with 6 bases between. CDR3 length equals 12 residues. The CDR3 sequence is CSVGSNNSPLHF. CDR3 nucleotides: TGCAGCGTTGGCAGTAATAATTCACCCCTCCACTTT.

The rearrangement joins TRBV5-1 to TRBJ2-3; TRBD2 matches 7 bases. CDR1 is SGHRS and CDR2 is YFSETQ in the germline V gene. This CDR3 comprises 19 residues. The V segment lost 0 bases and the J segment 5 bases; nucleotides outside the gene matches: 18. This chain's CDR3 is CASSLVPSGEGNGGDTQYF. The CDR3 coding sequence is TGCGCCAGCAGCTTGGTTCCTAGCGGAGAGGGGAATGGAGGAGATACGCAGTATTTT. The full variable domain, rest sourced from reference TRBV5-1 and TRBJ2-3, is KAGVTQTPRYLIKTRGQQVTLSCSPISGHRSVSWYQQTPGQGLQFLFEYFSETQRNKGNFPGRFSGRQFSNSRSEMNVSTLELGDSALYLCASSLVPSGEGNGGDTQYFGPGTRLTVL.

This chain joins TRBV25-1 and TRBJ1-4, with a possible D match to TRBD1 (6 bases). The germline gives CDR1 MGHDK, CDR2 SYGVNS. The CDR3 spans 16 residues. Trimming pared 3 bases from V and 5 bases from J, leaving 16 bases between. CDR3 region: CASSDLGHLRNEKLFF. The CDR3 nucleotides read TGTGCCAGCAGTGACCTGGGACACCTCAGGAATGAAAAACTGTTTTTT.

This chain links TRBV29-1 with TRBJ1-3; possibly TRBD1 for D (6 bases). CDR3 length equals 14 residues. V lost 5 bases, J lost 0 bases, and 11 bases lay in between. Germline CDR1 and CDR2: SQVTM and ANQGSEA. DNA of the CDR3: TGCAGCGTTCAGGACAGCTCCTCTGGAAACACCATATATTTT. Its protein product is CSVQDSSSGNTIYF.

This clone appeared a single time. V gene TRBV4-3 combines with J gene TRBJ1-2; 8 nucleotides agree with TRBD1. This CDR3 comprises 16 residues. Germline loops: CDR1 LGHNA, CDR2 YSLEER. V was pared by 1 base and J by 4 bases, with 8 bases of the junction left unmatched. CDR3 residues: CASSQAGQGVGYGYTF. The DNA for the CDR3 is TGCGCCAGCAGCCAAGCCGGACAGGGAGTTGGCTATGGCTACACCTTC.

CDR3 coding DNA: TGTGCCAGCAGTATGCAGGGGGGATACGAGCAGTACTTC. Translated, it gives CASSMQGGYEQYF. The gene calls are TRBV28 and TRBJ2-7; possible D gene TRBD1, 7 bases. The CDR3 spans 13 residues. Germline CDR1 is MDHEN and CDR2 is SYDVKM. Trimming pared 5 bases from V and 4 bases from J, leaving 12 bases between.

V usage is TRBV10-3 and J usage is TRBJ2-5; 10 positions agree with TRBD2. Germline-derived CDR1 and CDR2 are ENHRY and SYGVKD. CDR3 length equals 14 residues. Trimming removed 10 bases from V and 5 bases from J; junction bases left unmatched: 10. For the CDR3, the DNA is TGTGCCACCTCAGCGGGAGGGGTTGGGGAGACCCAGTACTTC. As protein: CATSAGGVGETQYF.

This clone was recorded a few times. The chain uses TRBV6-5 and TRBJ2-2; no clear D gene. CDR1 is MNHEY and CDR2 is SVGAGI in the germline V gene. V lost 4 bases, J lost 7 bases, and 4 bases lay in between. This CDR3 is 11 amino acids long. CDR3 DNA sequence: TGTGCCAGCAGTTTTCTCGGGGAGCTGTTTTTT. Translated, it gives CASSFLGELFF.

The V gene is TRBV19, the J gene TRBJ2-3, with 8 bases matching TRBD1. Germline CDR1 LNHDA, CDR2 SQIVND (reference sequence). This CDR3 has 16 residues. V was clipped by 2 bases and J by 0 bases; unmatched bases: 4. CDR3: CASSIHGQGSTDTQYF. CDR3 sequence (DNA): TGTGCCAGTAGTATACACGGACAGGGAAGCACAGATACGCAGTATTTT.

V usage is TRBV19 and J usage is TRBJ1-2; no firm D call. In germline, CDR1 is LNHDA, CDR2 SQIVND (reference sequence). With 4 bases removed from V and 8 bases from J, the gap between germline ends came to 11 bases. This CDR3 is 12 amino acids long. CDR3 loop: CASSREARGYTF. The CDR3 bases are TGTGCCAGTAGTAGGGAGGCGAGGGGCTACACCTTC.

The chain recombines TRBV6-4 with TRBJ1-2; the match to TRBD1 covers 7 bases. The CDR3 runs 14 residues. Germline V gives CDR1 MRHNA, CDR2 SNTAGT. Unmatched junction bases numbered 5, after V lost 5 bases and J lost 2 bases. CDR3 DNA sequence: TGTGCCAGCAGTCCCGGACAGGAGAACTATGGCTACACCTTC. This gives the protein CASSPGQENYGYTF.

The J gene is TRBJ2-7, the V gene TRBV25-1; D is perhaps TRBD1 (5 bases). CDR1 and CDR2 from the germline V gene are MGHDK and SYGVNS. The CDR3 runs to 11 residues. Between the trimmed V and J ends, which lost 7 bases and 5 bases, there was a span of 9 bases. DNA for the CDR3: TGTGCCAGCACCAAACAGGACGAGCAGTACTTC. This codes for CASTKQDEQYF.

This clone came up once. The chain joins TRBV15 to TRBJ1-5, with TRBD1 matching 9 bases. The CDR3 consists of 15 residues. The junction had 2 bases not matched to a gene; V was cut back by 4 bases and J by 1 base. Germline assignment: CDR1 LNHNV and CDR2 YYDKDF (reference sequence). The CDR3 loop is CATSTGTGSNQPQHF. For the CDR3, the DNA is TGTGCCACCAGCACCGGGACAGGGAGCAATCAGCCCCAGCATTTT.